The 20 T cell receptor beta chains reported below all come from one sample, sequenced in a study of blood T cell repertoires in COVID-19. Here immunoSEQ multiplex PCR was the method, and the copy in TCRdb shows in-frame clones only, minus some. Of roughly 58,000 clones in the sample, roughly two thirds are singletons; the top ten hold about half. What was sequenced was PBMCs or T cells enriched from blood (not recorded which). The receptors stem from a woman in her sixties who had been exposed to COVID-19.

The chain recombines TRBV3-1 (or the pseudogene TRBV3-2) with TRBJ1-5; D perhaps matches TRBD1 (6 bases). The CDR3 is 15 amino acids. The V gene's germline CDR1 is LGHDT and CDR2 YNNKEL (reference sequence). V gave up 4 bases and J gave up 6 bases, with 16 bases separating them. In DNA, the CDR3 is TGTGCCAGCAGCCCCGCCGGGGGGCTTAGTCAGCCCCAGCATTTT. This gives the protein CASSPAGGLSQPQHF.

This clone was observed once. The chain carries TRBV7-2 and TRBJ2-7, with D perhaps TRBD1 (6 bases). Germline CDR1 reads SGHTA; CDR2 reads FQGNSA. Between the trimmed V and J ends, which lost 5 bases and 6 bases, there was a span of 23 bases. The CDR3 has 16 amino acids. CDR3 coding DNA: TGTGCCAGCAGCCCCGCGAGGGCAGGGGCCACAACCGAGCAGTACTTC. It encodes CASSPARAGATTEQYF. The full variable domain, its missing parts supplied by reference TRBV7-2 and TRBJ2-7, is GAGVSQSPSNKVTEKGKDVELRCDPISGHTALYWYRQSLGQGLEFLIYFQGNSAPDKSGLPSDRFSAERTGGSVSTLTIQRTQQEDSAVYLCASSPARAGATTEQYFGPGTRLTVT.

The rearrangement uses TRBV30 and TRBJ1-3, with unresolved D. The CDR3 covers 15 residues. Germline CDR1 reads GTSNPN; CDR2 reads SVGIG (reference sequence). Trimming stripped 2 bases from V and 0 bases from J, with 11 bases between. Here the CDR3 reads CAWSPRLGSGNTIYF. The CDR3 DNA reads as TGTGCCTGGAGTCCCCGACTGGGCTCTGGAAACACCATATATTTT.

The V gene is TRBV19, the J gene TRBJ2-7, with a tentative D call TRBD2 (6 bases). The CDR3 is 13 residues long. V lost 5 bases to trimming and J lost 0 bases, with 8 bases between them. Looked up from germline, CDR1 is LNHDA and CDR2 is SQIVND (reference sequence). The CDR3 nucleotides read TGTGCCAGTAGTCGGACTATCTCCTACGAGCAGTACTTC. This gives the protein CASSRTISYEQYF. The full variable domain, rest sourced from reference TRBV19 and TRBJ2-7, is DGGITQSPKYLFRKEGQNVTLSCEQNLNHDAMYWYRQDPGQGLRLIYYSQIVNDFQKGDIAEGYSVSREKKESFPLTVTSAQKNPTAFYLCASSRTISYEQYFGPGTRLTVT.

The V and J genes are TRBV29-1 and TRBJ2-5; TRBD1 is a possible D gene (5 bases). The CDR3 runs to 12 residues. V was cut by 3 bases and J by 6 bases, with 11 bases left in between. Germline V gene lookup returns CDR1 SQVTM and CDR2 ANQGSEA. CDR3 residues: CSVEQGRKTQYF. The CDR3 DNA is TGCAGCGTTGAGCAGGGTCGGAAGACCCAGTACTTC.

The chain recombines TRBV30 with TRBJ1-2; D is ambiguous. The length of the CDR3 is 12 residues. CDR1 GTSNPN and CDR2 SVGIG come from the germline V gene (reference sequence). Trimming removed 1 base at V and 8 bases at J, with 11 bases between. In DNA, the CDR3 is TGTGCCTGGAGTGGAGGCATGTGGGGCTACACCTTC. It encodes CAWSGGMWGYTF.

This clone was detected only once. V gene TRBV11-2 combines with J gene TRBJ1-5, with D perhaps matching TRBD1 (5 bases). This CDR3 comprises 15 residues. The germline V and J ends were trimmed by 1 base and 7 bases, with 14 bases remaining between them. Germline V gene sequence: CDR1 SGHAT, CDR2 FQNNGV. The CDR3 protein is CASSLGPGAGQPQHF. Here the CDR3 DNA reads TGTGCCAGCAGCTTAGGGCCCGGGGCGGGACAGCCCCAGCATTTT.

The CDR3 coding sequence is TGTGCCAGCAGGCCTAAAGGGGCGAACGAGCAGTACTTC. This encodes CASRPKGANEQYF. The chain combines TRBV6-5 with TRBJ2-7; possibly TRBD1 for D (5 bases). CDR1 MNHEY and CDR2 SVGAGI come from the germline V gene. The CDR3 totals 13 residues. Between the trimmed V and J ends, which lost 6 bases and 5 bases, there was a span of 14 bases.

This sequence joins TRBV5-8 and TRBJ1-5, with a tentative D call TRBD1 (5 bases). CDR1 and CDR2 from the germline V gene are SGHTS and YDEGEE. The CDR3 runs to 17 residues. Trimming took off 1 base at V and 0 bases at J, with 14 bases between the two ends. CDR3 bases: TGTGCCAGCAGCTTGCTAATGGGGCCCAATAGCAATCAGCCCCAGCATTTT. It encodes CASSLLMGPNSNQPQHF.

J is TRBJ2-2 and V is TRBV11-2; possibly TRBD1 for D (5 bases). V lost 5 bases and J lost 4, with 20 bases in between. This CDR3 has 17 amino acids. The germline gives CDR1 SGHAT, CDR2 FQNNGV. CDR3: CASSPRLRATPTGELFF. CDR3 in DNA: TGTGCCAGCAGCCCCAGACTCAGGGCAACCCCCACCGGGGAGCTGTTTTTT.

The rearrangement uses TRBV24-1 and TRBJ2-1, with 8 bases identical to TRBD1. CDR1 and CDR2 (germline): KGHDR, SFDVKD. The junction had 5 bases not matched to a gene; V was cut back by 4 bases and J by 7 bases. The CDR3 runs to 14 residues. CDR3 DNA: TGTGCCACCAGTGACACAGGGGGTAGGAATGAGCAGTTCTTC. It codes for CATSDTGGRNEQFF.

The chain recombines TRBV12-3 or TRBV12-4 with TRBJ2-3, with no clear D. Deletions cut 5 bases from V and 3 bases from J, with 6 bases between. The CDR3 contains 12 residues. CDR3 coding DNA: TGTGCCAGCAGTCTCCTGACAGATACGCAGTATTTT. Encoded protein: CASSLLTDTQYF.

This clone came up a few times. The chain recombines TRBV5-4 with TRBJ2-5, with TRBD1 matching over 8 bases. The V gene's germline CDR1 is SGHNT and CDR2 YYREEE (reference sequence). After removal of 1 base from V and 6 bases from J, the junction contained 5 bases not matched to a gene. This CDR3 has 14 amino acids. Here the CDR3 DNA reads TGTGCCAGCAGCTTGTCAGGGGGCATACAGACCCAGTACTTC. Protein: CASSLSGGIQTQYF.

The chain's CDR3 is CASSALAGTGVSEQFF. CDR3 DNA: TGTGCCAGCAGCGCCCTAGCCGGGACAGGGGTTAGTGAGCAGTTCTTC. The genes are TRBV11-2 and TRBJ2-1; 10 bases fit TRBD1. V shed 5 bases, J shed 9 bases, and the junction held 13 bases outside the gene matches. Germline-derived CDR1 and CDR2 are SGHAT and FQNNGV. The CDR3 length is 16 residues. Looking up the rest from reference TRBV11-2 and TRBJ2-1 gives the full variable domain: EAGVAQSPRYKIIEKRQSVAFWCNPISGHATLYWYQQILGQGPKLLIQFQNNGVVDDSQLPKDRFSAERLKGVDSTLKIQPAKLEDSAVYLCASSALAGTGVSEQFFGPGTRLTVL.

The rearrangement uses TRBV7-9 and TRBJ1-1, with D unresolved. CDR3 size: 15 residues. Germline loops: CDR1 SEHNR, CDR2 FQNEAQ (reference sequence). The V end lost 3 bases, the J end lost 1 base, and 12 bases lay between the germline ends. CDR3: CASSFETWANTEAFF. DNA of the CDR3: TGTGCCAGCAGCTTTGAAACTTGGGCGAACACTGAAGCTTTCTTT.

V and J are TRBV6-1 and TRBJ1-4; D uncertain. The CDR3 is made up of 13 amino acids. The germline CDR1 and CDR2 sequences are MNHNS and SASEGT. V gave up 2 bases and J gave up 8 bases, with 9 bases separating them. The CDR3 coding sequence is TGTGCCAGCAGTGAACGGACGGGAGAAAAACTGTTTTTT. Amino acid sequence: CASSERTGEKLFF.

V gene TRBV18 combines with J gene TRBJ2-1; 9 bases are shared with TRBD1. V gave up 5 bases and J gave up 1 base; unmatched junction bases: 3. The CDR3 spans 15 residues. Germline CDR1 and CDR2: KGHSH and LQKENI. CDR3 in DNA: TGTGCCAGCTCAAGACAGGGGGGATCCTACAATGAGCAGTTCTTC. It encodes CASSRQGGSYNEQFF.

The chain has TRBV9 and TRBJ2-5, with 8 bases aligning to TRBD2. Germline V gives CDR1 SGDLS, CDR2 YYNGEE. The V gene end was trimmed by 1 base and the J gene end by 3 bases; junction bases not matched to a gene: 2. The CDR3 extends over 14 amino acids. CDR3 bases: TGTGCCAGCAGCGTATCCGGGAGGGAAGAGACCCAGTACTTC. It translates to CASSVSGREETQYF. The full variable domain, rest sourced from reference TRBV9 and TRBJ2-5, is DSGVTQTPKHLITATGQRVTLRCSPRSGDLSVYWYQQSLDQGLQFLIQYYNGEERAKGNILERFSAQQFPDLHSELNLSSLELGDSALYFCASSVSGREETQYFGPGTRLLVL.

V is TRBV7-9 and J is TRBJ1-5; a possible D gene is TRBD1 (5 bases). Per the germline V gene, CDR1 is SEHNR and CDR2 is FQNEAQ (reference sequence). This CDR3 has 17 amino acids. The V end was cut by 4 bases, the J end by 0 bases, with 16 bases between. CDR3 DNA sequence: TGTGCCAGCAGCTCGGAGGGGAGAGCAGATAGCAATCAGCCCCAGCATTTT. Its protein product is CASSSEGRADSNQPQHF.

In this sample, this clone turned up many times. CDR3 protein: CASSPIGLAGIGQFF. For the CDR3, the DNA is TGTGCCAGCAGTCCCATCGGACTAGCGGGGATTGGACAGTTCTTC. V and J are TRBV27 and TRBJ2-1, with 12 nucleotides matching TRBD2. The trim removed 5 bases at V and 13 bases at J, leaving 12 bases unmatched. The germline V gene encodes CDR1 MNHEY and CDR2 SMNVEV (reference sequence). This CDR3 is built from 15 residues.